The 19 T cell receptor beta chains below all came from one sample that was sequenced in a study of blood T cell repertoires in COVID-19. Clones were read by immunoSEQ multiplex PCR, and TCRdb kept only the in-frame ones, dropping some. The sample shows fewer than 200,000 clones, around 80% of them seen only once. Sequenced material: PBMCs or T cells enriched from blood (not recorded which). The receptors were gathered from a woman in her forties or fifties who had recovered from COVID-19.

J is TRBJ1-4 and V is TRBV6-5; a weak D match, TRBD1 (5 bases). CDR3 length: 13 amino acids. Germline CDR1 MNHEY, CDR2 SVGAGI. Trimming removed 7 bases from V and 7 bases from J, with 13 bases in between. The CDR3 nucleotides read TGTGCCAGCACCCGGGGGGGGAGTGAAAAACTGTTTTTT. Protein product: CASTRGGSEKLFF.

The chain links TRBV28 to TRBJ1-1; no reliable D call. CDR1 MDHEN and CDR2 SYDVKM come from the germline V gene. The CDR3 runs 11 residues. Between the trimmed V and J ends, which lost 6 bases and 8 bases, there was a span of 10 bases. The CDR3 sequence is CASRFRSEAFF. The DNA of the CDR3 is TGTGCCAGCAGATTCAGGTCCGAAGCTTTCTTT.

V gene TRBV21-1 combines with J gene TRBJ1-2. TRBV21-1 is shown as a pseudogene. There are 16 residues in the CDR3. The CDR3 loop is CASSLERGKTNYGYTF. The DNA of the CDR3 is TGTGCCAGCAGCCTTGAGAGAGGGAAAACGAACTATGGCTACACCTTC.

The chain links TRBV4-2 to TRBJ2-7; 9 bases align to TRBD2. The V gene end was trimmed by 0 bases and the J gene end by 0 bases; junction bases not matched to a gene: 0. The CDR3 is made up of 15 amino acids. Germline lookup yields CDR1 LGHNA and CDR2 YNFKEQ. The CDR3 bases are TGTGCCAGCAGCCAAGAGACTAGCGGCTCCTACGAGCAGTACTTC. The encoded protein is CASSQETSGSYEQYF.

J is TRBJ2-5 and V is TRBV15; D possibly corresponds to TRBD2 (5 bases). CDR3 length equals 17 residues. V dropped 0 bases and J dropped 2 bases, with 16 bases sitting between them. The germline V gene encodes CDR1 LNHNV and CDR2 YYDKDF (reference sequence). CDR3 sequence (DNA): TGTGCCACCAGCAGAGATAGGTCCGGACTCCGACAAGAGACCCAGTACTTC. This translates into CATSRDRSGLRQETQYF.

V is TRBV6-2 or TRBV6-3 and J is TRBJ1-2; no reliable D call. The CDR3 sequence is 13 residues long. Germline V gene sequence: CDR1 MNHEY, CDR2 SVGEGT. Trimming took 6 bases from V and 5 from J, leaving 13 bases between them. In DNA form, the CDR3 reads TGTGCCAGCAGCCGAGCCTCGGGGTATGGCTACACCTTC. Encoded protein: CASSRASGYGYTF.

This chain links TRBV5-5 with TRBJ2-5, with TRBD2 matching over 10 bases. V shed 5 bases and J 2 bases; nucleotides not matched to a gene: 3. The germline gives CDR1 SGHKS, CDR2 YYEKEE (reference sequence). The CDR3 spans 14 residues. CDR3 sequence: CASSLAGDQETQYF. The DNA for the CDR3 is TGTGCCAGCAGTCTAGCGGGAGATCAAGAGACCCAGTACTTC. Using reference TRBV5-5 and TRBJ2-5 for the parts outside the CDR3, the full variable domain is DAGVTQSPTHLIKTRGQQVTLRCSPISGHKSVSWYQQVLGQGPQFIFQYYEKEERGRGNFPDRFSARQFPNYSSELNVNALLLGDSALYLCASSLAGDQETQYFGPGTRLLVL.

This clone was counted a single time. The gene calls are TRBV6-5 and TRBJ1-2; 7 bases line up with TRBD1. CDR3 length equals 14 residues. V lost 6 bases and J lost 4; bases outside the gene matches: 8. Germline V gene sequence: CDR1 MNHEY, CDR2 SVGAGI. CDR3 sequence (DNA): TGTGCCAGCAGCCGGGACAGAATCTTCTATGGCTACACCTTC. It encodes CASSRDRIFYGYTF.

The rearrangement uses TRBV18 and TRBJ2-7; tentatively, D is TRBD2 (6 bases). Germline CDR1 and CDR2: KGHSH and LQKENI. Trimming took off 11 bases at V and 6 bases at J, with 20 bases between the two ends. The CDR3 has 13 amino acids. The CDR3 reads CASWPGGVGEQYF. In DNA, the CDR3 is TGTGCCTCCTGGCCCGGCGGGGTTGGCGAGCAGTACTTC.

The chain carries TRBV28 and TRBJ1-3; the D gene is possibly TRBD1 (5 bases). Germline CDR1 MDHEN, CDR2 SYDVKM. Trimming removed 7 bases at V and 4 bases at J, with 8 bases between. This CDR3 has 12 residues. CDR3 residues: CASTRQGNTIYF. For the CDR3, the DNA is TGTGCCAGCACCCGACAGGGAAACACCATATATTTT. The full variable domain, with the rest looked up from reference TRBV28 and TRBJ1-3, is DVKVTQSSRYLVKRTGEKVFLECVQDMDHENMFWYRQDPGLGLRLIYFSYDVKMKEKGDIPEGYSVSREKKERFSLILESASTNQTSMYLCASTRQGNTIYFGEGSWLTVV.

CDR3 nucleotides: TGTGCCAGCAGCCAAGTTACAGGGTTAACCTATGGCTACACCTTC. Protein: CASSQVTGLTYGYTF. The rearrangement uses TRBV3-1 (or the pseudogene TRBV3-2) and TRBJ1-2; D is possibly TRBD1 (6 bases). Looked up from germline, CDR1 is LGHDT and CDR2 is YNNKEL (reference sequence). Trimming pared 1 base from V and 4 bases from J, leaving 13 bases between. This CDR3 region has 15 residues.

The gene calls are TRBV19 and TRBJ2-1, with a weak D call TRBD2 (5 bases). Germline loops: CDR1 LNHDA, CDR2 SQIVND (reference sequence). The CDR3 consists of 14 residues. Trimming shortened V by 7 bases and J by 9 bases, and 19 bases separated the two germline ends. The CDR3 loop reads CASKSEASRSEQFF. The DNA for the CDR3 is TGTGCCAGTAAATCGGAGGCTTCAAGGTCTGAGCAGTTCTTC.

The V call is TRBV2, the J call TRBJ2-3; 7 bases agree with TRBD1. CDR1 is SNHLY and CDR2 is FYNNEI in the germline V gene. Trimming cost V 4 bases and J 1 base; bases outside gene matches: 5. This CDR3 contains 15 residues. The CDR3 spells CASSALGQGTDTQYF. As DNA, the CDR3 is TGTGCCAGCAGTGCACTCGGACAGGGCACAGATACGCAGTATTTT.

V gene TRBV6-5 combines with J gene TRBJ2-3; TRBD1 matches 7 bases. The CDR3 runs 15 residues. V lost 2 bases and J lost 2; bases outside the gene matches: 4. Germline V CDR1 and CDR2: MNHEY, SVGAGI. The CDR3 DNA is TGTGCCAGCAGTTACGTGGGACAGAACACAGATACGCAGTATTTT. Its translation: CASSYVGQNTDTQYF.

The genes are TRBV7-2 and TRBJ1-3; D unclear. This CDR3 region has 14 residues. In germline, CDR1 is SGHTA, CDR2 FQGNSA. Trimming took off 3 bases at V and 0 bases at J, with 6 bases between the two ends. The CDR3 spells CASSFGGSGNTIYF. DNA of the CDR3: TGTGCCAGCAGCTTTGGAGGCTCTGGAAACACCATATATTTT.

The chain is built from TRBV6-6 and TRBJ1-1; 10 nucleotides align to TRBD1. With 6 bases clipped from V and 6 bases from J, the junction kept 7 bases outside the gene matches. The germline CDR1 and CDR2 sequences are MNHNY and SVGAGI (reference sequence). The length of the CDR3 is 14 residues. For the CDR3, the DNA is TGTGCCAGCAGATCTCGGGACAGGGGCGCTGAAGCTTTCTTT. This codes for CASRSRDRGAEAFF.

This chain connects TRBV30 to TRBJ1-4; D perhaps matches TRBD1 (5 bases). V was trimmed by 2 bases and J by 7 bases, leaving 20 bases between them. The CDR3 is made up of 16 amino acids. Per germline, CDR1 GTSNPN and CDR2 SVGIG (reference sequence). In DNA form, the CDR3 reads TGTGCCTGGAGTCGGTCTGGGACCCGGAGGGGTGAAAAACTGTTTTTT. Protein product: CAWSRSGTRRGEKLFF.

The chain uses TRBV4-3 and TRBJ2-1, with 8 nucleotides matching TRBD2. CDR3 length equals 17 residues. V trimming: 0 bases; J trimming: 5 bases; junction bases outside the gene matches: 9. In germline, CDR1 is LGHNA, CDR2 YSLEER. The CDR3 spells CASSQDRASGLNNEQFF. As DNA, the CDR3 is TGCGCCAGCAGCCAAGATCGGGCTAGCGGGCTTAACAATGAGCAGTTCTTC.

This sequence joins TRBV15 and TRBJ2-5, with 8 bases lining up with TRBD2. V was pared by 0 bases and J by 4 bases, with 7 bases of the junction left unmatched. The CDR3 covers 16 residues. The germline CDR1 and CDR2 sequences are LNHNV and YYDKDF (reference sequence). The CDR3 reads CATSRDSAGVAETQYF. CDR3 sequence (DNA): TGTGCCACCAGCAGAGATTCAGCGGGAGTCGCAGAGACCCAGTACTTC.